One and the same sample provided the 28 T cell receptor beta chains below, sequenced in a study of cytomegalovirus exposure and HLA in healthy donors. The PCR contained 60 Vbeta and 13 Jbeta primers. This table comes from immunoSEQ multiplex PCR, and its TCRdb copy is limited to in-frame clones, with some not included. This table holds over 200,000 clones, approximately 87% found once. The sample comprised PBMCs. The source of these receptors is a human donor in good health.

The genes are TRBV7-2 and TRBJ2-7, with 9 bases fitting TRBD2. The J segment lost 5 bases and the V segment lost 1 base, leaving 9 bases of the junction unmatched. The CDR3 is 16 amino acids. The germline gives CDR1 SGHTA, CDR2 FQGNSA. CDR3 sequence (DNA): TGTGCCAGCAGCTTAGAAGGGACTAGCAGTACCCACGAGCAGTACTTC. This translates into CASSLEGTSSTHEQYF.

This clone is a singleton in its sample. V and J are TRBV5-4 and TRBJ2-5; D is perhaps TRBD2 (6 bases). V was trimmed by 4 bases and J by 0 bases, leaving 7 bases between them. Germline values: CDR1 SGHNT, CDR2 YYREEE (reference sequence). The CDR3 is 13 amino acids. The chain's CDR3 is CASSREYQETQYF. The CDR3 coding sequence is TGTGCCAGCAGCCGGGAGTACCAAGAGACCCAGTACTTC.

With respect to this clone: Germline is not matched at one junction end, which may reflect a read error. This sequence joins TRBV7-7 and TRBJ2-1, with TRBD2 matching over 9 bases. Germline assignment: CDR1 SSHAT and CDR2 FNYEAQ (reference sequence). This CDR3 is 15 amino acids long. The CDR3 DNA reads as TGTGCTAGCAGCTTAGCTAGCGGGGCCTACAATGAGCAGTTCTTC. It yields the protein CASSLASGAYNEQFF.

This clone occurred once. The chain employs TRBV11-2 and TRBJ2-3; tentatively, D is TRBD2 (7 bases). Trimming left V 3 bases short and J 4 bases short, with 11 bases between. CDR1 is SGHAT and CDR2 is FQNNGV in the germline V gene. The CDR3 runs 14 residues. CDR3 sequence: CASSFTGGADTQYF. The CDR3 DNA reads as TGTGCCAGCAGCTTCACGGGGGGCGCAGATACGCAGTATTTT.

The V gene is TRBV5-5, the J gene TRBJ2-3, with 9 bases identical to TRBD1. The CDR3 has 15 residues. The germline CDR1 and CDR2 sequences are SGHKS and YYEKEE (reference sequence). V shed 0 bases, J shed 5 bases, and the junction held 4 bases outside the gene matches. CDR3 in DNA: TGTGCCAGCAGCTTGGGCGGGACAGGGCAAGATACGCAGTATTTT. Protein: CASSLGGTGQDTQYF.

The CDR3 sequence is CASSQERLTQYF. CDR3 bases: TGCGCCAGCAGCCAGGAAAGACTAACGCAGTATTTT. The rearrangement uses TRBV4-1 and TRBJ2-3; D is perhaps TRBD2 (5 bases). Germline V gene sequence: CDR1 MGHRA, CDR2 YSYEKL. The V gene lost 3 bases and the J gene lost 9 bases, with 10 bases spanning the gap. The CDR3 runs 12 residues.

A single count supports this clone. The CDR3 loop reads CASSLEAGGPGELFF. CDR3 bases: TGTGCCAGCAGCTTAGAGGCGGGAGGGCCTGGGGAGCTGTTTTTT. The gene calls are TRBV11-2 and TRBJ2-2; TRBD2 aligns across 9 bases. CDR3 size: 15 residues. Germline V CDR1 and CDR2: SGHAT, FQNNGV. V was pared by 0 bases and J by 8 bases, with 4 bases of the junction left unmatched.

This chain connects TRBV10-1 to TRBJ2-3; 8 nucleotides line up with TRBD2. V was clipped by 2 bases and J by 3 bases; unmatched bases: 7. The germline V gene has CDR1 WNHNN and CDR2 SYGVQD (reference sequence). This CDR3 is 16 amino acids long. The DNA of the CDR3 is TGCGCCAGCAGTGAGATAGCGGGAAGTTTGACAGATACGCAGTATTTT. Translating it yields CASSEIAGSLTDTQYF.

This chain uses TRBV21-1 with TRBJ1-1; TRBD1, the table's D call, lacks a check against the DNA. TRBV21-1 is a recognized pseudogene. The CDR3 totals 14 residues. The CDR3 here is CASSNTQGRTEAFF. The CDR3 DNA follows: TGTGCCAGCAGCAATACCCAGGGGCGCACTGAAGCTTTCTTT.

This clone was seen just once. This sequence joins TRBV5-1 and TRBJ2-5, with 12 bases lining up with TRBD1. Trimming at V came to 6 bases and at J to 5 bases, leaving 8 bases not matched to a gene. This CDR3 is 15 amino acids long. Germline-derived CDR1 and CDR2 are SGHRS and YFSETQ. The DNA for the CDR3 is TGCGCCAGCAAACTCGGGACAGGGGGCGTCGAGACCCAGTACTTC. Translated, it gives CASKLGTGGVETQYF.

V is TRBV21-1 and J is TRBJ2-5; the DNA was not used to check the table's D call, TRBD1. TRBV21-1 is a pseudogene locus. CDR3 length equals 15 residues. CDR3 protein: CASSKGPRVRETQYF. The DNA of the CDR3 is TGTGCCAGCAGCAAAGGGCCCAGGGTAAGGGAGACCCAGTACTTC.

V is TRBV6-5 and J is TRBJ2-7, with D perhaps matching TRBD2 (6 bases). The CDR3 loop spans 14 amino acids. The V gene lost 6 bases and the J gene lost 0 bases, with 12 bases spanning the gap. Germline V gives CDR1 MNHEY, CDR2 SVGAGI. CDR3 region: CASRPRTTSYEQYF. Written as DNA, the CDR3 is TGTGCCAGCAGACCTCGGACTACCTCCTACGAGCAGTACTTC.

V and J are TRBV7-8 and TRBJ2-3, with 7 nucleotides matching TRBD2. J lost 0 bases, V lost 11 bases, and 11 bases had no gene match. This CDR3 comprises 15 residues. The V gene's germline CDR1 is SGHVS and CDR2 FQNEAQ. The CDR3 DNA is TGTGCCGTAGCAGCGGGGACTACTAGCACAGATACGCAGTATTTT. It specifies CAVAAGTTSTDTQYF. Using reference TRBV7-8 and TRBJ2-3 for the parts outside the CDR3, the full variable domain is GAGVSQSPRYKVAKRGQDVALRCDPISGHVSLFWYQQALGQGPEFLTYFQNEAQLDKSGLPSDRFFAERPEGSVSTLKIQRTQQEDSAVYLCAVAAGTTSTDTQYFGPGTRLTVL.

J is TRBJ2-3 and V is TRBV19; TRBD2 matches at 15 bases. This CDR3 is built from 19 residues. Germline trimming cut 3 bases from V and 2 bases from J; bases unmatched to any gene: 9. CDR1 LNHDA and CDR2 SQIVND come from the germline V gene (reference sequence). The CDR3 sequence: CASSISVGTSGRPTDTQYF. CDR3 in DNA: TGTGCCAGTAGTATCAGCGTGGGGACTAGCGGGAGGCCCACAGATACGCAGTATTTT.

This clone was seen a single time. The junction and the germline gene differ at one end; a read error may be behind it. V gene TRBV11-2 combines with J gene TRBJ2-7; 9 nucleotides align to TRBD2. Germline lookup yields CDR1 SGHAT and CDR2 FQNNGV. The CDR3 extends over 15 amino acids. CDR3 sequence (DNA): TGTGCCAGCAGCTTTCGGCGGGAGGGCTCCCACGAGCAGTACTTC. This translates into CASSFRREGSHEQYF. Full variable domain (missing parts from reference TRBV11-2 and TRBJ2-7): EAGVAQSPRYKIIEKRQSVAFWCNPISGHATLYWYQQILGQGPKLLIQFQNNGVVDDSQLPKDRFSAERLKGVDSTLKIQPAKLEDSAVYLCASSFRREGSHEQYFGPGTRLTVT.

The chain links TRBV7-2 to TRBJ2-7; 7 nucleotides line up with TRBD2. The CDR3 length is 14 residues. Per the germline V gene, CDR1 is SGHTA and CDR2 is FQGNSA. With V trimmed by 3 bases and J by 6 bases, 8 bases remained unmatched. The CDR3 is CASSFQRGSGEQYF. The CDR3 DNA sequence: TGTGCCAGCAGCTTTCAGCGGGGATCGGGCGAGCAGTACTTC.

The rearrangement uses TRBV5-1 and TRBJ1-5, with D perhaps TRBD1 (5 bases). The V gene's germline CDR1 is SGHRS and CDR2 YFSETQ. The CDR3 length is 14 residues. V was shortened by 1 base and J by 2 bases, with 7 bases between the two germline ends. For the CDR3, the DNA is TGCGCCAGCAGCTTGTTAGGGGGCAATCAGCCCCAGCATTTT. Its protein is CASSLLGGNQPQHF.

J is TRBJ2-3 and V is TRBV16; D not certain. In germline, CDR1 is KGHSY, CDR2 FQNENV. The CDR3 spans 16 residues. V lost 4 bases to trimming and J lost 4 bases, with 18 bases between them. The CDR3 DNA sequence: TGTGCCAGCAGCCCAGGAACGGCACCCCCCTCAGATACGCAGTATTTT. Translated, it gives CASSPGTAPPSDTQYF.

The genes are TRBV27 and TRBJ1-4; 7 bases align to TRBD1. This CDR3 comprises 17 residues. J gave up 6 bases and V 5 bases, and 15 bases lay outside the gene matches. The germline gives CDR1 MNHEY, CDR2 SMNVEV (reference sequence). CDR3 DNA sequence: TGTGCCAGCAGTCCAAAAAGGGGGCGCGCCTCAGATGAAAAACTGTTTTTT. This gives the protein CASSPKRGRASDEKLFF.

The rearrangement uses TRBV30 and TRBJ2-3; possibly TRBD2 for D (7 bases). The V gene lost 7 bases and the J gene lost 5 bases, with 19 bases spanning the gap. Germline loops: CDR1 GTSNPN, CDR2 SVGIG (reference sequence). CDR3 size: 14 residues. The CDR3, as DNA: TGTGCCTACAGGGTTGCGGGAGTAGTAGATACGCAGTATTTT. It encodes CAYRVAGVVDTQYF.

This chain's CDR3 is CASRRDRTFNTEAFF. The CDR3 DNA reads as TGTGCCAGCAGGCGGGACAGGACGTTTAACACTGAAGCTTTCTTT. The chain is built from TRBV28 and TRBJ1-1; TRBD1 agrees at 8 bases. CDR3 length equals 15 residues. Trimming took 6 bases from V and 2 from J; bases not matched to a gene: 8. Germline V lookup: CDR1 MDHEN, CDR2 SYDVKM. The full variable domain, with the rest looked up from reference TRBV28 and TRBJ1-1, is DVKVTQSSRYLVKRTGEKVFLECVQDMDHENMFWYRQDPGLGLRLIYFSYDVKMKEKGDIPEGYSVSREKKERFSLILESASTNQTSMYLCASRRDRTFNTEAFFGQGTRLTVV.

Note on this clone: Different DNA sequences within this sample yield the same CDR3. The rearrangement links TRBV9 to TRBJ1-1, with no clear D. The V and J ends lost 2 bases and 1 base respectively, with 9 bases between them. In germline, CDR1 is SGDLS, CDR2 YYNGEE. The CDR3 is 14 amino acids. The CDR3: CASSVGPGNTEAFF. DNA of the CDR3: TGTGCCAGCAGCGTTGGGCCCGGGAACACTGAAGCTTTCTTT.

J is TRBJ2-3 and V is TRBV9; TRBD2 matches 12 bases. The CDR3 covers 19 residues. Trimming at V came to 0 bases and at J to 5 bases, leaving 13 bases not matched to a gene. Germline V CDR1 and CDR2: SGDLS, YYNGEE. The CDR3 nucleotides are TGTGCCAGCAGCGTAGGGGTGGGGCTAGCGGGAGGGTTGCGAGATACGCAGTATTTT. Translated, it gives CASSVGVGLAGGLRDTQYF.

This sequence joins TRBV4-1 and TRBJ2-3, with TRBD2 matching 13 bases. V lost 1 base, J lost 8 bases, and 6 bases stayed unmatched. Germline-derived CDR1 and CDR2 are MGHRA and YSYEKL. The CDR3 length is 16 residues. The CDR3 region is CASSQAGRLAGGTQYF. The CDR3 bases are TGCGCCAGCAGCCAAGCTGGAAGACTAGCGGGAGGTACGCAGTATTTT.

V gene TRBV2 combines with J gene TRBJ2-3; a possible D gene is TRBD2 (5 bases). The germline V gene has CDR1 SNHLY and CDR2 FYNNEI. Trimming pared 7 bases from V and 5 bases from J, leaving 16 bases between. The CDR3 has 14 residues. The CDR3: CASIETNGVDTQYF. CDR3 nucleotide sequence: TGTGCCAGCATCGAGACTAACGGTGTAGATACGCAGTATTTT.

This clone was picked up one time. This chain connects TRBV5-1 to TRBJ1-2; 10 nucleotides align to TRBD1. V lost 3 bases, J lost 8 bases, and 10 bases stayed unmatched. Germline CDR1 reads SGHRS; CDR2 reads YFSETQ. The CDR3 totals 15 residues. The CDR3 DNA follows: TGCGCCAGCAGCTCTTGGACCGGACAGGGGGACGGCTACACCTTC. Translated, it gives CASSSWTGQGDGYTF.

This clone was picked up one time. The chain links TRBV5-8 to TRBJ1-2, with TRBD1 identical over 7 bases. Germline CDR1 is SGHTS and CDR2 is YDEGEE. The CDR3 covers 16 residues. The V segment lost 3 bases and the J segment 4 bases; nucleotides outside the gene matches: 12. The CDR3 DNA reads as TGTGCCAGCAGCTCCGGACAGGCCCGATCTATCTATGGCTACACCTTC. This gives the protein CASSSGQARSIYGYTF.

Here the CDR3 reads CASSYTPGGVNEQFF. The CDR3 bases are TGTGCCAGCAGTTATACGCCGGGAGGGGTCAATGAGCAGTTCTTC. J is TRBJ2-1 and V is TRBV6-5; TRBD2 matches 8 bases. The germline CDR1 and CDR2 sequences are MNHEY and SVGAGI. The V and J ends lost 3 bases and 6 bases, in that order; junction bases with no gene match: 7. The CDR3 has 15 amino acids.